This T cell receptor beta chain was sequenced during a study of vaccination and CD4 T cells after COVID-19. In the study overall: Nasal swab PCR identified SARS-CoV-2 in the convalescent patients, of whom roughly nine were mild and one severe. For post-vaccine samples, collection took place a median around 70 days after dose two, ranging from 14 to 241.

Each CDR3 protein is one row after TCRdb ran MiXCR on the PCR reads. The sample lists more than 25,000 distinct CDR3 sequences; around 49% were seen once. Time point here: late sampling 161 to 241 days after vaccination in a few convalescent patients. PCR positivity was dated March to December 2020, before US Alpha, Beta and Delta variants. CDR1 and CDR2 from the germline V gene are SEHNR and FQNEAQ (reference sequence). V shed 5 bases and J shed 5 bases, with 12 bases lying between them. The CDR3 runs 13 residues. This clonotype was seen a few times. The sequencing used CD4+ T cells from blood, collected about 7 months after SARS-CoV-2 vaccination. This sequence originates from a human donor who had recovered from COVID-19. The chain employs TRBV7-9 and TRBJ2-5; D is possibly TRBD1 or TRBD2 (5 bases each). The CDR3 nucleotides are TGTGCCAGCAGCCCCAGGGACCGGGAGACCCAGTACTTC. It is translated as CASSPRDRETQYF.